This entry lists 10 T cell receptor beta chains sequenced from one sample in a study of T-cell reconstitution after alpha-beta-depleted transplantation in children listed by TCRdb under 2016. The library relied on PCR. Sequencing was performed on an Illumina HiSeq 2500. TCR library preparation used molecular barcoding, with unique molecular identifiers applied to normalize quantification of the TCRbeta repertoire. The public reads were reanalyzed by TCRdb: fastp trimming at Q25, MiXCR alignment, in-frame beta chains only. Entries that share a CDR3 protein sequence are merged under the most common genes and DNA. For this sample the table gives over 150,000 distinct CDR3 sequences, of which roughly 15% were detected only once. The ten largest clones capture over 10% of the sample. The sample here was PBMCs from the stem cell graft donor, taken from the stem cell graft. The receptors stem from a human donor who donated a stem cell graft to a child with acute lymphoblastic leukemia.

This clonotype was counted ten times or more. The chain couples TRBV5-1 to TRBJ2-1; D unresolved. This CDR3 is built from 13 residues. V was pared by 3 bases and J by 5 bases, with 9 bases between. From germline, CDR1 is SGHRS and CDR2 YFSETQ. CDR3 DNA sequence: TGCGCCAGCAGCTCCCAGTCCCACAATGAGCAGTTCTTC. This translates into CASSSQSHNEQFF.

This clonotype was counted at least ten times. For the CDR3, the DNA is TGTGCCAGCAGCTTAAGGTCCGGACAGGGGATGCACGAGCAGTACTTC. The encoded protein is CASSLRSGQGMHEQYF. The chain recombines TRBV13 with TRBJ2-7, with 9 bases fitting TRBD1. Trimming took 2 bases from V and 5 from J; bases not matched to a gene: 10. Germline lookup yields CDR1 PRHDT and CDR2 FYEKMQ (reference sequence). This CDR3 contains 16 residues.

Ten or more counts support this clonotype. The V gene is TRBV20-1, the J gene TRBJ2-6; D is unresolved. Germline V gene data show CDR1 as DFQATT and CDR2 as SNEGSKA (reference sequence). V shed 3 bases and J shed 3 bases, with 3 bases lying between them. The CDR3 spans 12 residues. CDR3 sequence reads: CSASGGANVLTF. The DNA for the CDR3 is TGCAGTGCTAGCGGTGGGGCCAACGTCCTGACTTTC.

This clonotype showed up many times. This rearrangement joins TRBV14 to TRBJ2-3; 7 bases line up with TRBD1. V lost 4 bases to trimming and J lost 2 bases; unmatched junction nucleotides: 3. The germline V gene has CDR1 SGHDN and CDR2 FVKESK. This CDR3 contains 14 residues. The CDR3 DNA reads as TGTGCCAGCAGCCCGGGACAGATCACAGATACGCAGTATTTT. It encodes CASSPGQITDTQYF. The whole variable domain, remainder taken from reference TRBV14 and TRBJ2-3, is EAGVTQFPSHSVIEKGQTVTLRCDPISGHDNLYWYRRVMGKEIKFLLHFVKESKQDESGMPNNRFLAERTGGTYSTLKVQPAELEDSGVYFCASSPGQITDTQYFGPGTRLTVL.

This clonotype was counted at least ten times. This chain connects TRBV6-5 to TRBJ2-1, with unresolved D. Per the germline V gene, CDR1 is MNHEY and CDR2 is SVGAGI. CDR3 length equals 14 residues. V was shortened by 8 bases and J by 1 base, with 12 bases between the two germline ends. CDR3 sequence: CASVHDRSYNEQFF. As DNA, the CDR3 is TGTGCCAGCGTACATGATAGGTCCTACAATGAGCAGTTCTTC.

In its sample, this clonotype was seen many times. This sequence joins TRBV5-5 and TRBJ2-7, with D unclear. The CDR3 sequence is 14 residues long. Germline lookup yields CDR1 SGHKS and CDR2 YYEKEE (reference sequence). V was shortened by 0 bases and J by 3 bases, with 10 bases between the two germline ends. DNA of the CDR3: TGTGCCAGCAGCTTGGACGGTGCAAACTACGAGCAGTACTTC. It translates to CASSLDGANYEQYF. Together with reference TRBV5-5 and TRBJ2-7, the CDR3 gives the full variable domain: DAGVTQSPTHLIKTRGQQVTLRCSPISGHKSVSWYQQVLGQGPQFIFQYYEKEERGRGNFPDRFSARQFPNYSSELNVNALLLGDSALYLCASSLDGANYEQYFGPGTRLTVT.

As concerns this clonotype: A much larger clonotype is one base distant, so this may be a read error. V and J are TRBV19 and TRBJ2-2; D unresolved. Germline CDR1 is LNHDA and CDR2 is SQIVND (reference sequence). The CDR3 has 14 residues. The chain's CDR3 is CASSIAVNNGELFF. In DNA, the CDR3 is TGTGCCAGTAGTATTGCGGTGAACAACGGGGAGCTGTTTTTT.

Concerning this clonotype: Given a much more abundant clone one base away, this may be a read error. The rearrangement uses TRBV12-3 or TRBV12-4 and TRBJ2-1, with a tentative D call TRBD2 (6 bases). This CDR3 comprises 14 residues. CDR3 sequence: CAISQGGGYNEQFF. CDR3 nucleotide sequence: TGTGCCATCAGTCAGGGAGGAGGGTACAATGAGCAGTTCTTC.

This clonotype was counted only a few times. The rearrangement joins TRBV19 to TRBJ2-1; TRBD1 is a possible D gene (6 bases). This CDR3 spans 18 amino acids. V gave up 3 bases and J gave up 5 bases, with 23 bases separating them. In germline, CDR1 is LNHDA, CDR2 SQIVND (reference sequence). In DNA form, the CDR3 reads TGTGCCAGTAGTATCGTGGGGGCTTCAAGTTCGGTAAACAATGAGCAGTTCTTC. Protein sequence: CASSIVGASSSVNNEQFF.

This clonotype was observed many times. The chain couples TRBV7-2 to TRBJ1-1; D may be TRBD1 (6 bases). CDR1 SGHTA and CDR2 FQGNSA come from the germline V gene. V lost 3 bases and J lost 3, with 11 bases in between. The CDR3 spans 14 residues. The CDR3 reads CASSFSRGDTEAFF. Written as DNA, the CDR3 is TGTGCCAGCAGCTTCAGCAGGGGAGACACTGAAGCTTTCTTT.